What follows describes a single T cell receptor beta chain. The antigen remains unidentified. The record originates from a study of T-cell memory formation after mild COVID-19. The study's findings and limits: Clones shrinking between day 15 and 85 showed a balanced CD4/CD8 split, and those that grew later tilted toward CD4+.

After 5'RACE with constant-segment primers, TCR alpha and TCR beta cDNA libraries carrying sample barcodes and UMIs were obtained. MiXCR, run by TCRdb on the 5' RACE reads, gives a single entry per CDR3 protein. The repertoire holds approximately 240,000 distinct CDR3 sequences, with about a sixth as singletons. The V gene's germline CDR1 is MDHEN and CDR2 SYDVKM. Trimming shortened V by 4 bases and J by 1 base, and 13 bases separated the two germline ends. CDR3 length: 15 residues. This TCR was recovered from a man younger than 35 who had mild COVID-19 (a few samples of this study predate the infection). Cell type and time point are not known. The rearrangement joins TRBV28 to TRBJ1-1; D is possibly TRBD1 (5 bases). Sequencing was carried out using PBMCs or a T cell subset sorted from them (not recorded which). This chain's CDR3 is CASSSPGTENTEAFF. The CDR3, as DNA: TGTGCCAGCAGTTCGCCCGGGACCGAGAACACTGAAGCTTTCTTT.